This entry lists 9 T cell receptor beta chains sequenced from one sample in a study of T cell responses to AZD1222 COVID-19 vaccine. The assay was immunoSEQ multiplex PCR, and TCRdb's table has in-frame clones only and misses some. The sample records about 110,000 clones, over 80% being singletons. Sequencing used peripheral blood, obtained 28 days after the second AZD1222 dose. The receptors were sampled from an adult who received the AZD1222 COVID-19 vaccine.

This clone has a single count. V usage is TRBV6-2 or TRBV6-3 and J usage is TRBJ1-2; 10 bases are shared with TRBD1. J lost 1 base, V lost 6 bases, and 5 bases had no gene match. Germline values: CDR1 MNHEY, CDR2 SVGEGT. This CDR3 comprises 15 residues. The CDR3 loop is CASSPGQGFNYGYTF. The CDR3 DNA reads as TGTGCCAGCAGCCCGGGACAGGGGTTTAACTATGGCTACACCTTC.

The chain is built from TRBV12-3 or TRBV12-4 and TRBJ1-3; D not resolved. Trimming took 7 bases from V and 1 from J, leaving 5 bases between them. The CDR3 consists of 12 residues. CDR3 sequence: CASTLSGNTIYF. DNA for the CDR3: TGTGCCAGCACCCTATCTGGAAACACCATATATTTT.

This clone was detected only once. This rearrangement joins TRBV9 to TRBJ1-1, with D possibly being TRBD1 (6 bases). CDR3 length equals 15 residues. Looked up from germline, CDR1 is SGDLS and CDR2 is YYNGEE. Trimming pared 0 bases from V and 3 bases from J, leaving 12 bases between. DNA for the CDR3: TGTGCCAGCAGCGTAGGGTGGGGGGGCGACACTGAAGCTTTCTTT. Encoded protein: CASSVGWGGDTEAFF.

The chain is built from TRBV16 and TRBJ1-6; D remains unclear. The CDR3 has 14 residues. From germline, CDR1 is KGHSY and CDR2 FQNENV. With 1 base removed from V and 9 bases from J, the gap between germline ends came to 10 bases. CDR3 coding DNA: TGTGCCAGCAGCCAATTGGGGTATGGTTCACCCCTCCACTTT. This encodes CASSQLGYGSPLHF.

The chain joins TRBV11-2 to TRBJ2-5; 16 nucleotides agree with TRBD2. The V and J ends lost 7 bases and 9 bases, in that order; junction bases with no gene match: 8. Germline assignment: CDR1 SGHAT and CDR2 FQNNGV. This CDR3 is 15 amino acids long. The CDR3 sequence: CASNPGLAGGPPQYF. The CDR3 DNA follows: TGTGCCAGCAATCCGGGACTAGCGGGAGGGCCCCCCCAGTACTTC.

This clone was counted only a few times. This chain links TRBV6-5 with TRBJ2-3; D assignment may be TRBD1 or TRBD2 (5 bases each). CDR3 length: 14 residues. The germline V and J ends were trimmed by 5 bases and 4 bases, with 13 bases remaining between them. Germline CDR1 is MNHEY and CDR2 is SVGAGI. In DNA form, the CDR3 reads TGTGCCAGCAGTCCCGGGACCGGTGCAGATACGCAGTATTTT. This translates into CASSPGTGADTQYF.

The genes are TRBV19 and TRBJ1-5; D gene ambiguous. The V gene lost 3 bases and the J gene lost 1 base, with 13 bases spanning the gap. Germline V lookup: CDR1 LNHDA, CDR2 SQIVND (reference sequence). The CDR3 has 16 amino acids. The chain's CDR3 is CASSIFSRWSNQPQHF. The CDR3 nucleotides are TGTGCCAGTAGTATTTTCTCTCGGTGGAGCAATCAGCCCCAGCATTTT.

The chain joins TRBV5-1 to TRBJ1-1, with D hard to call. Between the trimmed V and J ends, which lost 1 base and 0 bases, there was a span of 10 bases. The CDR3 spans 15 residues. From germline, CDR1 is SGHRS and CDR2 YFSETQ. This CDR3 reads CASSLRASMNTEAFF. For the CDR3, the DNA is TGCGCCAGCAGCTTGAGGGCCTCCATGAACACTGAAGCTTTCTTT.

The CDR3 region has the DNA TGTGCCAGCAGTGAAGGGACAGGGGGGACCGGGGCCAACGTCCTGACTTTC. The encoded protein is CASSEGTGGTGANVLTF. The gene calls are TRBV25-1 and TRBJ2-6, with TRBD1 matching over 11 bases. Germline CDR1 and CDR2: MGHDK and SYGVNS. This CDR3 has 17 residues. Losses at the gene ends were 2 bases for V and 4 bases for J; bases not matched to a gene: 4.